The 28 T cell receptor beta chains below were found in one sample sequenced in a study of Ad26.COV2.S vaccination and SARS-CoV-2 variants (dated by TCRdb to about 2021). Library preparation employed the immunoSEQ multiplex PCR assay. TCRdb provides this immuneACCESS table in a form limited to in-frame rearrangements. Some clones are lacking; in checked studies, under half of them reflect an unresolved V gene, and why the rest are absent is not known. The sample has fewer than 800,000 clones on record, roughly 90% of them singletons. About 1.5% of the sample goes to the ten largest clones. According to the study, the label for this sample's treatment or condition signals: about 20 received Ad26.COV2.S at low or high dose, single or two shots; about 5 received placebo; per-sample allocation not given. For vaccine and placebo recipients, repertoires were sequenced using samples collected on day 63 after the first injection.

The sample consisted of peripheral blood, taken in a trial of Ad26.COV2.S vaccine versus placebo. Receptor source: a person aged 18-60 years who received the Ad26.COV2.S COVID-19 vaccine or a placebo.

The gene calls are TRBV5-6 and TRBJ2-6; 8 bases are shared with TRBD1. J lost 4 bases, V lost 2 bases, and 5 bases had no gene match. This CDR3 is built from 16 residues. Germline V gene sequence: CDR1 SGHDT, CDR2 YYEEEE. The CDR3 bases are TGTGCCAGCAGCTTCCAGGGGGCGAGCGGGGCCAACGTCCTGACTTTC. Encoded protein: CASSFQGASGANVLTF.

The rearrangement uses TRBV10-1 and TRBJ2-1; 10 bases line up with TRBD2. The ends lost 2 bases at V and 7 bases at J; junction bases unmatched: 8. Germline CDR1 is WNHNN and CDR2 is SYGVQD (reference sequence). The CDR3 consists of 16 residues. CDR3 coding DNA: TGCGCCAGCAGTGAGGCCGGGACTAGCGCTATGAATGAGCAGTTCTTC. Its protein product is CASSEAGTSAMNEQFF.

The J gene is TRBJ2-1, the V gene TRBV27; 7 nucleotides line up with TRBD2. The CDR3 has 14 amino acids. V was pared by 4 bases and J by 4 bases, with 4 bases of the junction left unmatched. Germline V gives CDR1 MNHEY, CDR2 SMNVEV (reference sequence). DNA of the CDR3: TGTGCCAGCAGTTCAGCGGGACCTTACAATGAGCAGTTCTTC. Translation gives CASSSAGPYNEQFF.

DNA of the CDR3: TGTGCCAGTAGTATAGCCCTGGGACAGGGGGTGCGAGAGACCCAGTACTTC. Translation gives CASSIALGQGVRETQYF. This chain joins TRBV19 and TRBJ2-5; 11 bases are a match to TRBD1. V was clipped by 1 base and J by 4 bases; unmatched bases: 8. Per the germline V gene, CDR1 is LNHDA and CDR2 is SQIVND (reference sequence). This CDR3 is 17 amino acids long.

The rearrangement links TRBV6-5 to TRBJ1-2; D is undetermined. The CDR3 is made up of 14 amino acids. Between the trimmed V and J ends, which lost 7 bases and 0 bases, there was a span of 12 bases. Germline lookup yields CDR1 MNHEY and CDR2 SVGAGI. CDR3 sequence: CASTRFGANYGYTF. The CDR3 nucleotides are TGTGCCAGCACCCGGTTTGGAGCTAACTATGGCTACACCTTC.

In DNA form, the CDR3 reads TGTGCCAGCTCACCGGGACAGCAGGCCGTCGAGCAGTACTTC. Protein product: CASSPGQQAVEQYF. The V call is TRBV18, the J call TRBJ2-7; 7 nucleotides align to TRBD1. The CDR3 runs to 14 residues. V trimming: 3 bases; J trimming: 6 bases; junction bases outside the gene matches: 8. The V gene's germline CDR1 is KGHSH and CDR2 LQKENI.

This sequence joins TRBV7-2 and TRBJ1-2; the D gene is possibly TRBD1 (6 bases). Trimming shortened V by 1 base and J by 8 bases, and 20 bases separated the two germline ends. The CDR3 is made up of 16 amino acids. Looked up from germline, CDR1 is SGHTA and CDR2 is FQGNSA. CDR3 sequence: CASSLGPGTTQGGYTF. For the CDR3, the DNA is TGTGCCAGCAGCTTAGGACCCGGGACAACTCAGGGCGGCTACACCTTC.

Remarks on this clone: Other DNA sequences within the sample encode an identical CDR3. V is TRBV10-3 and J is TRBJ2-7; no clear D. The CDR3 extends over 11 amino acids. Trimming left V 3 bases short and J 3 bases short, with 3 bases between. CDR1 and CDR2 (germline): ENHRY, SYGVKD. This CDR3 is CAISEYYEQYF. The CDR3 DNA reads as TGTGCCATCAGTGAATACTACGAGCAGTACTTC.

The count of this clone is one. The chain uses TRBV7-6 and TRBJ1-2, with D unresolved. The CDR3 sequence is 13 residues long. Germline V gene lookup returns CDR1 SGHVS and CDR2 FNYEAQ. Trimming cost V 3 bases and J 12 bases, with 17 bases left between them. CDR3 amino acids: CASSFAEGRGHTF. The CDR3 DNA is TGTGCCAGCAGCTTTGCTGAAGGGAGAGGCCACACCTTC.

On this clone itself: This could be a read error, since a much larger clone is one nucleotide away. V usage is TRBV7-8 and J usage is TRBJ2-5; D is unclear. The V gene lost 2 bases and the J gene lost 7 bases, with 5 bases spanning the gap. Germline V gene lookup returns CDR1 SGHVS and CDR2 FQNEAQ. The CDR3 runs to 11 residues. In DNA, the CDR3 is TGTGCCAGCAGCTTATCGGGGACCCAGTACTTC. It yields the protein CASSLSGTQYF.

This chain links TRBV4-3 with TRBJ1-3; D unclear. The CDR3 extends over 17 amino acids. Germline loops: CDR1 LGHNA, CDR2 YSLEER. V was pared by 6 bases and J by 0 bases, with 18 bases between. CDR3 region: CASSPRKVALSGNTIYF. The CDR3, as DNA: TGCGCCAGCAGTCCAAGAAAGGTAGCACTCTCTGGAAACACCATATATTTT.

The CDR3 bases are TGTGCCAGCAGCTCTCGACAGGTGCAGCGGAATCAGCCCCAGCATTTT. Encoded protein: CASSSRQVQRNQPQHF. This rearrangement joins TRBV5-8 to TRBJ1-5; a possible D gene is TRBD1 (6 bases). The V and J ends lost 3 bases and 4 bases respectively, with 17 bases between them. This CDR3 is 16 amino acids long. Germline V gene data show CDR1 as SGHTS and CDR2 as YDEGEE.

Only one count was recorded for this clone. The chain combines TRBV6-5 with TRBJ2-6; D is perhaps TRBD2 (5 bases). CDR1 is MNHEY and CDR2 is SVGAGI in the germline V gene. This CDR3 contains 16 residues. The ends were cut back, 0 bases at V and 1 base at J, with 7 bases in the middle. CDR3 nucleotides: TGTGCCAGCAGTTACTCTAGCGTATCTGGGGCCAACGTCCTGACTTTC. Its translation is CASSYSSVSGANVLTF.

V is TRBV7-9 and J is TRBJ2-1; D is perhaps TRBD2 (5 bases). The CDR3 contains 17 residues. Germline V CDR1 and CDR2: SEHNR, FQNEAQ (reference sequence). V lost 4 bases and J lost 2, with 18 bases in between. CDR3 sequence (DNA): TGTGCCAGCAGCTCAATTTTATGGAGGTTAACCTACAATGAGCAGTTCTTC. Translating gives CASSSILWRLTYNEQFF.

The chain joins TRBV5-4 to TRBJ2-2, with 9 bases lining up with TRBD1. CDR1 and CDR2 from the germline V gene are SGHNT and YYREEE (reference sequence). V shed 4 bases, J shed 4 bases, and the junction held 5 bases outside the gene matches. The CDR3 totals 15 residues. In nucleotides, the CDR3 is TGTGCCAGCAGCCTCCAGGACAGGGGCACCGGGGAGCTGTTTTTT. It codes for CASSLQDRGTGELFF.

This clone occurred once. This chain uses TRBV29-1 with TRBJ1-2; D is uncertain. V lost 4 bases and J 5 bases, leaving 17 bases between the germline ends. The germline CDR1 and CDR2 sequences are SQVTM and ANQGSEA. The CDR3 extends over 14 amino acids. The CDR3 DNA is TGCAGCGTTGGTGAAGGGATGGTCGGTTATGGCTACACCTTC. This gives the protein CSVGEGMVGYGYTF.

The genes are TRBV30 and TRBJ2-2, with D tentatively TRBD2 (6 bases). Deletions cut 3 bases from V and 13 bases from J, with 15 bases between. Germline lookup yields CDR1 GTSNPN and CDR2 SVGIG (reference sequence). CDR3 size: 12 residues. CDR3 amino acids: CAWRSGESRLFF. The CDR3 DNA reads as TGTGCCTGGAGGTCGGGGGAGAGTCGGCTGTTTTTT.

The chain carries TRBV7-3 and TRBJ2-2; the D is unclear. Looked up from germline, CDR1 is SGHTA and CDR2 is FQGTGA. Trimming stripped 2 bases from V and 3 bases from J, with 13 bases between. The CDR3 is 16 residues long. The CDR3 loop reads CASSLVAQAHTGELFF. CDR3 nucleotide sequence: TGTGCCAGCAGCTTAGTAGCCCAAGCGCACACCGGGGAGCTGTTTTTT.

The chain employs TRBV6-5 and TRBJ1-2, with 9 bases fitting TRBD1. Germline values: CDR1 MNHEY, CDR2 SVGAGI. This CDR3 is built from 12 residues. V was pared by 10 bases and J by 5 bases, with 5 bases of the junction left unmatched. CDR3 loop: CATRQGGYGYTF. CDR3 sequence (DNA): TGTGCCACAAGACAGGGGGGGTATGGCTACACCTTC.

The chain employs TRBV9 and TRBJ1-2; no clear D gene. Germline values: CDR1 SGDLS, CDR2 YYNGEE. Trimming cost V 4 bases and J 1 base, with 17 bases left between them. This CDR3 is 16 amino acids long. CDR3 nucleotides: TGTGCCAGCAGCCCAATGGGCAGAATCTTTAACTATGGCTACACCTTC. Residues: CASSPMGRIFNYGYTF. Full variable domain (remainder filled in from reference TRBV9 and TRBJ1-2): DSGVTQTPKHLITATGQRVTLRCSPRSGDLSVYWYQQSLDQGLQFLIQYYNGEERAKGNILERFSAQQFPDLHSELNLSSLELGDSALYFCASSPMGRIFNYGYTFGSGTRLTVV.

The DNA for the CDR3 is TGTGCCTGGAGTGCCGGGGAGGGGTTCTATGGCTACACCTTC. Translation gives CAWSAGEGFYGYTF. The V gene is TRBV30, the J gene TRBJ1-2; TRBD1 is a possible D gene (5 bases). Deletions cut 1 base from V and 4 bases from J, with 13 bases between. This CDR3 has 14 amino acids. In germline, CDR1 is GTSNPN, CDR2 SVGIG (reference sequence). Full variable domain (rest looked up from reference TRBV30 and TRBJ1-2): SQTIHQWPATLVQPVGSPLSLECTVEGTSNPNLYWYRQAAGRGLQLLFYSVGIGQISSEVPQNLSASRPQDRQFILSSKKLLLSDSGFYLCAWSAGEGFYGYTFGSGTRLTVV.

The rearrangement links TRBV2 to TRBJ1-2, with 10 bases that match TRBD1. Per germline, CDR1 SNHLY and CDR2 FYNNEI. CDR3 length: 14 residues. V was clipped by 5 bases and J by 4 bases; unmatched bases: 4. CDR3 DNA: TGTGCCAGCAGTTACGGACAGGGGGGCTATGGCTACACCTTC. Translation gives CASSYGQGGYGYTF.

This chain connects TRBV12-5 to TRBJ1-1; possibly TRBD1 for D (5 bases). The germline CDR1 and CDR2 sequences are LGHNT and FRNRAP. V dropped 9 bases and J dropped 1 base, with 21 bases sitting between them. The CDR3 runs 16 residues. CDR3 protein: CASWGPHQVGNTEAFF. CDR3 DNA: TGTGCTAGCTGGGGCCCCCATCAGGTTGGGAACACTGAAGCTTTCTTT.

The chain is built from TRBV30 and TRBJ2-6; 9 bases match TRBD1. CDR1 and CDR2 (germline): GTSNPN, SVGIG (reference sequence). V was clipped by 7 bases and J by 0 bases; unmatched bases: 4. CDR3 length equals 15 residues. CDR3 loop: CAFGTGTSGANVLTF. The CDR3 region has the DNA TGTGCCTTCGGGACAGGGACCTCTGGGGCCAACGTCCTGACTTTC.

The gene calls are TRBV2 and TRBJ1-4; the D is unclear. The CDR3 covers 14 residues. Germline lookup yields CDR1 SNHLY and CDR2 FYNNEI. Trimming left V 3 bases short and J 8 bases short, with 13 bases between. The CDR3 protein is CASSDRLGIEKLFF. DNA of the CDR3: TGTGCCAGCAGTGACCGGCTGGGGATCGAAAAACTGTTTTTT.

This chain uses TRBV30 with TRBJ1-2, with 7 positions matching TRBD1. Germline trimming cut 0 bases from V and 5 bases from J; bases unmatched to any gene: 9. The CDR3 loop spans 15 amino acids. Looked up from germline, CDR1 is GTSNPN and CDR2 is SVGIG (reference sequence). Here the CDR3 DNA reads TGTGCCTGGAGTGTACAGGGAACCAGGGGGTATGGCTACACCTTC. It codes for CAWSVQGTRGYGYTF. The full variable domain, with the rest looked up from reference TRBV30 and TRBJ1-2, is SQTIHQWPATLVQPVGSPLSLECTVEGTSNPNLYWYRQAAGRGLQLLFYSVGIGQISSEVPQNLSASRPQDRQFILSSKKLLLSDSGFYLCAWSVQGTRGYGYTFGSGTRLTVV.

The V gene is TRBV27, the J gene TRBJ2-1; TRBD2 matches at 9 bases. The V gene end was trimmed by 8 bases and the J gene end by 8 bases; junction bases not matched to a gene: 10. Germline V gene sequence: CDR1 MNHEY, CDR2 SMNVEV (reference sequence). The CDR3 runs to 14 residues. Written as DNA, the CDR3 is TGTGCCAGCTCCCCGGGACTAGCATTCTATGAGCAGTTCTTC. Translating gives CASSPGLAFYEQFF.

The J gene is TRBJ1-4, the V gene TRBV12-3 or TRBV12-4; TRBD1 matches 7 bases. The CDR3 spans 13 residues. Germline trimming cut 3 bases from V and 7 bases from J; bases unmatched to any gene: 2. The CDR3 bases are TGTGCCAGCAGTTTTCAGGGGGGTGAAAAACTGTTTTTT. Translation gives CASSFQGGEKLFF.